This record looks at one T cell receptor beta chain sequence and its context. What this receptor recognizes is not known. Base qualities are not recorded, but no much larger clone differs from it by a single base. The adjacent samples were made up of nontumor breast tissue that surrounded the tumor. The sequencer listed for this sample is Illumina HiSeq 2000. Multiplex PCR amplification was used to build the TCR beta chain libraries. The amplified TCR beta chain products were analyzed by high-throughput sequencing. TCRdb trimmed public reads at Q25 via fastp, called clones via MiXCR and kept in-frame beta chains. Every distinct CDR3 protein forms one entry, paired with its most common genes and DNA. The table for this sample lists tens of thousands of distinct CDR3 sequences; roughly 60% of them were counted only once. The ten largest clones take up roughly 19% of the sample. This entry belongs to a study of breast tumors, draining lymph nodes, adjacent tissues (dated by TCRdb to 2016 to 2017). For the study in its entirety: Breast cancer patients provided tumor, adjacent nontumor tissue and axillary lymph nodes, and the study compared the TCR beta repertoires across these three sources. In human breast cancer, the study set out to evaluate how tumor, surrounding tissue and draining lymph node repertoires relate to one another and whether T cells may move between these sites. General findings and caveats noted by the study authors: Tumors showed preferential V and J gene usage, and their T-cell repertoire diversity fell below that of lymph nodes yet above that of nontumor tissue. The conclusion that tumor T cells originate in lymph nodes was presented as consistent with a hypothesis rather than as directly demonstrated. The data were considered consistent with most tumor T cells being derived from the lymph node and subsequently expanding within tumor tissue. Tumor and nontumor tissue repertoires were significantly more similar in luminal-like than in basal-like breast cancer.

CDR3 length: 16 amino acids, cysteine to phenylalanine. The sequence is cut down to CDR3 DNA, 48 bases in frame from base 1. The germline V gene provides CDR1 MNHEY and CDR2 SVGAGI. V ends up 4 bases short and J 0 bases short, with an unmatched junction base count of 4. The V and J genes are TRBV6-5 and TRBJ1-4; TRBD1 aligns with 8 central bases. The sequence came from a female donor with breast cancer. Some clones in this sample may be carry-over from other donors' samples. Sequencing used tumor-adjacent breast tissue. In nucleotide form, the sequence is TGTGCCAGCAGTTTGGGACAGGCTGCAACTAATGAAAAACTGTTTTTT. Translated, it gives CASSLGQAATNEKLFF.